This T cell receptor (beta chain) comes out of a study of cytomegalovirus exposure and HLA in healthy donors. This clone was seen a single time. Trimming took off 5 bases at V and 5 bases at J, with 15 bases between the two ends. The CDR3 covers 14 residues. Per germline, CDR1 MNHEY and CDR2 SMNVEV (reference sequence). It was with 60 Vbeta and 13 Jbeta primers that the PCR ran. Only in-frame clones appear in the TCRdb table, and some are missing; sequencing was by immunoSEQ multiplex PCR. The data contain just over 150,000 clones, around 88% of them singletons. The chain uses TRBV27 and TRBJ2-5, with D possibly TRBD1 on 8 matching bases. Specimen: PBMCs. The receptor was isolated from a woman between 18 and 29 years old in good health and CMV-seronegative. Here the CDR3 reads CASSNDRGGETQYF. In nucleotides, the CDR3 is TGTGCCAGCAGTAACGACAGGGGAGGGGAGACCCAGTACTTC.